The subject of this entry is one T cell receptor beta chain. Its specificity is unknown. The record originates from a study of cytomegalovirus exposure and HLA in healthy donors. Study results and caveats: As a later analysis revealed, the rate of TCR association differed by HLA locus, with DRB1 most and HLA-C fewest.

PCR amplification relied on 60 Vbeta primers (plus 13 Jbeta primers). Produced via immunoSEQ multiplex PCR; TCRdb's table is partial and in-frame only. The sample consists of 200,000 to 300,000 clones, around 84% of them appearing once. The germline V gene has CDR1 WNHNN and CDR2 SYGVQD (reference sequence). J lost 1 base, V lost 10 bases, and 12 bases had no gene match. This CDR3 spans 16 amino acids. Sequencing was performed on PBMCs. The receptor's source is a girl aged 2-10 years in good health and CMV-seronegative. This sequence joins TRBV10-1 and TRBJ2-7, with 11 bases that match TRBD2. CDR3 sequence reads: CAITTTSGAGSYEQYF. In DNA form, the CDR3 reads TGCGCCATCACCACGACTAGCGGGGCTGGGTCCTACGAGCAGTACTTC.